This T cell receptor beta chain emerged from a study of CD8 T cells in ankylosing spondylitis. TCR beta libraries were made by quantitative 5'-RACE with molecular barcodes. Via MiXCR, TCRdb re-called the 5' RACE reads, giving one row per CDR3 protein. The sample lists approximately 260,000 distinct CDR3 sequences, 15% to 20% occurring once. The CDR3 runs 15 residues. Germline CDR1 and CDR2: MDHEN and SYDVKM. J lost 8 bases, V lost 1 base, and 3 bases had no gene match. Sequenced: blood, either unsorted or a sorted T cell fraction (not recorded which). The sequence came from a male donor with ankylosing spondylitis or in good health (not recorded which). J is TRBJ2-1 and V is TRBV28; 12 bases are shared with TRBD2. The CDR3 coding sequence is TGTGCCAGCAGTTTATACCTAGCGGGAGGGGATGAGCAGTTCTTC. Residues: CASSLYLAGGDEQFF.